The table lists the clone carrying this TCR beta chain with a few counts. This specimen comes from a study of blood T cell repertoires in COVID-19. Overall study context: PBMCs, B-cell-depleted T cells, or T cells were the source of the cDNA or gDNA that made up the material.

Original data processing: It was from reference gene primer amplification that nucleated cell counts were estimated. Here immunoSEQ multiplex PCR was the method, and the copy in TCRdb shows in-frame clones only, minus some. The DNA gave D and trimming, while V, J and clone size come from that table. Of about 440,000 clones listed, around 89% are singletons. Germline-derived CDR1 and CDR2 are KGHDR and SFDVKD. The CDR3 totals 16 residues. The trim removed 5 bases at V and 0 bases at J, leaving 3 bases unmatched. The sequence was obtained from a woman younger than 45 with acute or convalescent COVID-19. V is TRBV24-1 and J is TRBJ1-3, with 10 bases aligning to TRBD1. The sample taken for sequencing was peripheral blood. The CDR3, as DNA: TGTGCCACCAGTGGGGGACAGGGGAGCTCTGGAAACACCATATATTTT. Encoded protein: CATSGGQGSSGNTIYF.